These 9 T cell receptor beta chains were all obtained from the same sample, sequenced in a study of blood T cells in healthy people across ages. A second PCR, run for about 7 to 11 cycles, used a sample-barcoded 5' primer plus a J-beta primer mix. TCRdb recomputed calls from the 5' RACE reads with MiXCR, one row per CDR3 protein. This sample has 540,000 or so distinct CDR3 sequences, with roughly a quarter found just once. Input material: blood. Receptors were obtained from an older woman in good health.

This clonotype has just a few counts. This chain connects TRBV5-1 to TRBJ2-1; TRBD2 is a possible D gene (6 bases). This CDR3 has 14 residues. V dropped 0 bases and J dropped 10 bases, with 14 bases sitting between them. Germline CDR1 and CDR2: SGHRS and YFSETQ. In DNA, the CDR3 is TGCGCCAGCAGCTTGGGGTCTAGCCGGGGGGAGCAGTTCTTC. Its translation is CASSLGSSRGEQFF.

This clonotype was observed a handful of times. The chain's CDR3 is CASSLVPDRNTEAFF. Here the CDR3 DNA reads TGCGCCAGCAGCTTGGTCCCCGACCGGAACACTGAAGCTTTCTTT. This chain links TRBV5-1 with TRBJ1-1; D ambiguous. Germline loops: CDR1 SGHRS, CDR2 YFSETQ. Trimming removed 0 bases at V and 1 base at J, with 10 bases between. The CDR3 runs 15 residues.

V is TRBV5-1 and J is TRBJ2-7; 9 nucleotides align to TRBD1. The V gene's germline CDR1 is SGHRS and CDR2 YFSETQ. There are 16 residues in the CDR3. J gave up 1 base and V 5 bases, and 10 bases lay outside the gene matches. The CDR3 nucleotides are TGCGCCAGCAGTAATATACAGGGGGCGCGATCCTACGAGCAGTACTTC. Translating gives CASSNIQGARSYEQYF.

The V and J genes are TRBV24-1 and TRBJ1-1, with D perhaps TRBD1 (5 bases). V was clipped by 2 bases and J by 7 bases, with 10 bases between them. The germline CDR1 and CDR2 sequences are KGHDR and SFDVKD. This CDR3 is built from 13 residues. The CDR3 region has the DNA TGTGCCACCAGTGATTCCGGGACCGATGAAGCTTTCTTT. Translating gives CATSDSGTDEAFF.

This rearrangement joins TRBV28 to TRBJ2-4; the D is unclear. Trimming took off 2 bases at V and 1 base at J, with 15 bases between the two ends. This CDR3 is built from 17 residues. In germline, CDR1 is MDHEN, CDR2 SYDVKM. CDR3 sequence: CASSLRGLATAKNIQYF. In DNA, the CDR3 is TGTGCCAGCAGTTTAAGAGGTTTGGCTACCGCCAAAAACATTCAGTACTTC.

This chain joins TRBV20-1 and TRBJ1-2, with D tentatively TRBD1 (5 bases). Germline V gene lookup returns CDR1 DFQATT and CDR2 SNEGSKA (reference sequence). This CDR3 has 14 residues. Trimming stripped 7 bases from V and 1 base from J, with 16 bases between. CDR3 amino acids: CSGGGEGSNYGYTF. Here the CDR3 DNA reads TGCAGTGGGGGAGGGGAGGGAAGTAACTATGGCTACACCTTC.

This chain uses TRBV20-1 with TRBJ2-5; D might be TRBD1 (6 bases). This CDR3 region has 14 residues. Trimming left V 4 bases short and J 4 bases short, with 16 bases between. Germline assignment: CDR1 DFQATT and CDR2 SNEGSKA (reference sequence). CDR3 sequence reads: CSAKVWGRGETQYF. CDR3 DNA: TGCAGTGCTAAAGTGTGGGGGCGCGGAGAGACCCAGTACTTC.

This chain connects TRBV29-1 to TRBJ1-1, with a tentative D call TRBD1 (5 bases). The CDR3 loop spans 14 amino acids. Germline loops: CDR1 SQVTM, CDR2 ANQGSEA. V lost 5 bases to trimming and J lost 2 bases, with 15 bases between them. CDR3 region: CSVSPQGTNTEAFF. The CDR3 DNA is TGCAGCGTTTCTCCCCAGGGCACTAACACTGAAGCTTTCTTT.

The rearrangement links TRBV7-2 to TRBJ2-1; tentatively, D is TRBD1 or TRBD2 (7 bases each). This CDR3 has 14 residues. Germline V gives CDR1 SGHTA, CDR2 FQGNSA. V was trimmed by 8 bases and J by 9 bases, leaving 20 bases between them. The CDR3 DNA follows: TGTGCCAGCTCCAGGGGGGCGGGGGTCAGTGAGCAGTTCTTC. This codes for CASSRGAGVSEQFF.